This TCR beta chain was recorded in a study of blood T cell repertoires in COVID-19. Germline CDR1 reads LNHNV; CDR2 reads YYDKDF (reference sequence). The germline V and J ends were trimmed by 0 bases and 1 base, with 15 bases remaining between them. The CDR3 loop spans 17 amino acids. Sequenced by immunoSEQ multiplex PCR; TCRdb stores in-frame clones only, minus some. This sample has around 260,000 clones; more than 70% occur once, and the top ten carry about 2.5%. This chain connects TRBV15 to TRBJ1-1; the D gene is possibly TRBD1 (6 bases). This TCR was recovered from a woman aged 45 to 65 with acute or convalescent COVID-19. The specimen was peripheral blood. CDR3 region: CATSRDYGTGRNTEAFF. The CDR3 DNA follows: TGTGCCACCAGCAGAGATTACGGAACAGGGCGGAACACTGAAGCTTTCTTT.